The 10 T cell receptor beta chains in this list originate from one sample, sequenced in a study of blood T cell repertoires in COVID-19. TCRdb's table, derived via immunoSEQ multiplex PCR, lists solely in-frame clones and lacks some. The sample has about 340,000 clones; 88% are singletons. What was sequenced was peripheral blood. The receptors were gathered from a woman in her seventies with COVID-19, enrolled during active disease.

The V gene is TRBV11-2, the J gene TRBJ1-2, with 7 bases fitting TRBD1. Per the germline V gene, CDR1 is SGHAT and CDR2 is FQNNGV. Trimming removed 3 bases from V and 8 bases from J; junction bases left unmatched: 9. The CDR3 has 14 residues. The CDR3 reads CASSLNGQEVGYTF. DNA for the CDR3: TGTGCCAGCAGCTTGAATGGACAGGAGGTGGGCTACACCTTC.

This chain uses TRBV5-1 with TRBJ2-5; 7 bases are shared with TRBD2. The junction had 9 bases not matched to a gene; V was cut back by 0 bases and J by 7 bases. The CDR3 has 15 residues. CDR1 is SGHRS, CDR2 YFSETQ, per germline. The CDR3 DNA follows: TGCGCCAGCAGCTTGGAGGCTAGCGGTCCCCGGACCCAGTACTTC. It is translated as CASSLEASGPRTQYF.

The J gene is TRBJ2-2, the V gene TRBV10-3; TRBD1 aligns across 8 bases. V shed 4 bases and J 2 bases; nucleotides not matched to a gene: 9. The CDR3 loop spans 17 amino acids. Germline CDR1 is ENHRY and CDR2 is SYGVKD. The CDR3: CAISAKGQETNTGELFF. CDR3 sequence (DNA): TGTGCCATCAGTGCGAAGGGACAGGAAACTAACACCGGGGAGCTGTTTTTT.

V and J are TRBV2 and TRBJ2-5; the D gene is possibly TRBD1 (5 bases). CDR1 SNHLY and CDR2 FYNNEI come from the germline V gene. The CDR3 is 14 amino acids. The V end lost 4 bases, the J end lost 4 bases, and 13 bases lay between the germline ends. The DNA for the CDR3 is TGTGCCAGCAGTGTCATGACAGTCGGAGAGACCCAGTACTTC. Translating it yields CASSVMTVGETQYF. Supplemented by reference TRBV2 and TRBJ2-5, the full variable domain reads EPEVTQTPSHQVTQMGQEVILRCVPISNHLYFYWYRQILGQKVEFLVSFYNNEISEKSEIFDDQFSVERPDGSNFTLKIRSTKLEDSAMYFCASSVMTVGETQYFGPGTRLLVL.

The chain recombines TRBV7-2 with TRBJ1-2; D gene ambiguous. Per germline, CDR1 SGHTA and CDR2 FQGNSA. V was clipped by 4 bases and J by 6 bases, with 21 bases between them. CDR3 length: 16 residues. CDR3 sequence (DNA): TGTGCCAGCAGCTATATGAGCCGTGGAGTAAGGAATGGCTACACCTTC. As protein: CASSYMSRGVRNGYTF.

V usage is TRBV6-5 and J usage is TRBJ1-1; D is unclear. The CDR3 spans 15 residues. Trimming took 6 bases from V and 1 from J, leaving 15 bases between them. The germline V gene has CDR1 MNHEY and CDR2 SVGAGI. The CDR3 loop reads CASRSTDSGNTEAFF. Written as DNA, the CDR3 is TGTGCCAGCAGGTCCACGGATTCAGGGAACACTGAAGCTTTCTTT.

Concerning this clone: The sample has other DNA sequences that encode this CDR3 too. The genes are TRBV20-1 and TRBJ1-1; unclear D gene. Looked up from germline, CDR1 is DFQATT and CDR2 is SNEGSKA (reference sequence). The CDR3 contains 11 residues. Between the trimmed V and J ends, which lost 6 bases and 5 bases, there was a span of 10 bases. In DNA, the CDR3 is TGCAGTGCGCGGGGAGGGACTGAAGCTTTCTTT. The encoded protein is CSARGGTEAFF.

The rearrangement joins TRBV18 to TRBJ1-1; possibly TRBD1 for D (6 bases). Germline V gene data show CDR1 as KGHSH and CDR2 as LQKENI. The CDR3 is 14 residues long. The V end was cut by 2 bases, the J end by 4 bases, with 11 bases between. The CDR3 nucleotides read TGTGCCAGCTCACCAAACAGGGAGGGCACTGAAGCTTTCTTT. This codes for CASSPNREGTEAFF.

The rearrangement joins TRBV5-6 to TRBJ2-7; a possible D gene is TRBD2 (5 bases). This CDR3 has 13 residues. Germline assignment: CDR1 SGHDT and CDR2 YYEEEE. V was cut by 0 bases and J by 4 bases, with 8 bases left in between. CDR3 sequence: CASSLVGGYEQYF. The DNA for the CDR3 is TGTGCCAGCAGCTTGGTGGGCGGGTACGAGCAGTACTTC.

The chain has TRBV5-4 and TRBJ2-2; unclear D gene. The CDR3 is 13 residues long. Trimming removed 4 bases from V and 1 base from J, with 5 bases in between. The germline V gene has CDR1 SGHNT and CDR2 YYREEE (reference sequence). The CDR3 DNA is TGTGCCAGCAGCAATCAGAACACCGGGGAGCTGTTTTTT. It is translated as CASSNQNTGELFF. Drawing the rest from reference TRBV5-4 and TRBJ2-2, the complete variable domain is ETGVTQSPTHLIKTRGQQVTLRCSSQSGHNTVSWYQQALGQGPQFIFQYYREEENGRGNFPPRFSGLQFPNYSSELNVNALELDDSALYLCASSNQNTGELFFGEGSRLTVL.